This T cell receptor (beta chain) was recorded in a study of T cells expressing NK-cell markers. Study-level information: The TCR beta repertoires originated in sorted CD3+CD56+NKG2C+, CD3+CD56+NKG2C- and CD3+CD56-NKG2C+ T cells.

Overall study results and limits: As a fraction of CD8+ T cells, dominant NKG2C+ clonotypes reached about 1.0-8% in six donors. The leading position in the CD3+CD56-NKG2C+ fraction of several donors also went to these clonotypes. No clear determination of HCMV specificity was made for expanded NKG2C+ T cell clones.

Of note for this clonotype: No antigen is known for it.

Following a re-call of the 5' RACE reads, TCRdb has one entry per CDR3 protein and lacks DNA. The ten most abundant clones cover around 5% of a sample with a few hundred thousand distinct CDR3 sequences. The CDR3 is 14 amino acids. The sequence derives from a man aged 18-75 years in good health. V is TRBV12-3 or TRBV12-4 and J is TRBJ1-1; TCRdb selects TRBD1, and the lack of DNA leaves this call unchecked. The specimen was blood T cells: a sorted CD56 or NKG2C T cell subset, CD4+ or CD8+ T cells, or bulk PBMC T cells (not recorded which). CDR3 region: CASRPGQENTEAFF.